The next 24 T cell receptor beta chains were all read from a single sample in a study of cytomegalovirus exposure and HLA in healthy donors. A multiplex PCR was run with 60 Vbeta primers and 13 Jbeta primers. Sequencing used immunoSEQ multiplex PCR; TCRdb keeps in-frame clones, though not all of them. Among about 120,000 clones, about 9.4% were seen once, and the ten largest hold around 6.1%. Material for sequencing was PBMCs. The receptor source for this set is a middle-aged woman in good health and CMV-seropositive.

The chain joins TRBV19 to TRBJ1-2; D is ambiguous. From germline, CDR1 is LNHDA and CDR2 SQIVND (reference sequence). Trimming removed 0 bases from V and 4 bases from J, with 12 bases in between. This CDR3 has 15 amino acids. CDR3 nucleotides: TGTGCCAGTAGTATAGAACAGCCGATACGCTATGGCTACACCTTC. Protein: CASSIEQPIRYGYTF.

CDR3 residues: CASSFRQSNQPQHF. The CDR3, as DNA: TGTGCCAGCAGTTTCAGACAGAGCAATCAGCCCCAGCATTTT. This chain links TRBV27 with TRBJ1-5; D is perhaps TRBD1 (5 bases). In germline, CDR1 is MNHEY, CDR2 SMNVEV (reference sequence). Trimming stripped 3 bases from V and 1 base from J, with 7 bases between. The CDR3 length is 14 residues.

The chain is built from TRBV2 and TRBJ2-7; TRBD1 matches at 7 bases. This CDR3 has 13 amino acids. Germline V lookup: CDR1 SNHLY, CDR2 FYNNEI. The CDR3 loop reads CASSFDDRAEEDV. The DNA for the CDR3 is TGTGCCAGCAGTTTCGACGACAGGGCTGAGGAGGATGTC.

The rearrangement links TRBV18 to TRBJ2-3; unclear D gene. Germline V lookup: CDR1 KGHSH, CDR2 LQKENI. V was cut by 3 bases and J by 6 bases, with 13 bases left in between. The CDR3 contains 14 residues. The CDR3: CASSPGSQMDTQYF. Here the CDR3 DNA reads TGTGCCAGCTCACCTGGGTCACAGATGGATACGCAGTATTTT.

This clone was observed a handful of times. The genes are TRBV19 and TRBJ1-1; possibly TRBD1 for D (6 bases). Trimming pared 1 base from V and 0 bases from J, leaving 9 bases between. CDR1 LNHDA and CDR2 SQIVND come from the germline V gene (reference sequence). The CDR3 covers 15 residues. CDR3 bases: TGTGCCAGTAGTATAGCCTACAGGGTGAACACTGAAGCTTTCTTT. Encoded protein: CASSIAYRVNTEAFF.

This clone was seen only a few times. In DNA, the CDR3 is TGTGCCAGCAGCCCTGGCGGGGAGAATAACCTCCACTTT. Amino acid sequence: CASSPGGENNLHF. The V gene is TRBV7-3, the J gene TRBJ1-6; D call uncertain. CDR3 length equals 13 residues. The germline gives CDR1 SGHTA, CDR2 FQGTGA. V was cut by 5 bases and J by 15 bases, with 17 bases left in between. Combining the CDR3 with reference TRBV7-3 and TRBJ1-6 gives the whole variable domain GAGVSQTPSNKVTEKGKYVELRCDPISGHTALYWYRQSLGQGPEFLIYFQGTGAADDSGLPNDRFFAVRPEGSVSTLKIQRTERGDSAVYLCASSPGGENNLHFGNGTRLTVT.

The table lists this clone with a few counts. The chain recombines TRBV6-5 with TRBJ2-5; TRBD2 matches 9 bases. The trim removed 1 base at V and 2 bases at J, leaving 5 bases unmatched. CDR1 is MNHEY, CDR2 SVGAGI, per germline. The CDR3 is made up of 16 amino acids. The CDR3 spells CASSYFAGGMQETQYF. Here the CDR3 DNA reads TGTGCCAGCAGTTACTTCGCGGGGGGGATGCAAGAGACCCAGTACTTC.

The V gene is TRBV9, the J gene TRBJ2-5; possibly TRBD1 for D (5 bases). V was trimmed by 0 bases and J by 4 bases, leaving 13 bases between them. CDR1 is SGDLS, CDR2 YYNGEE, per germline. The CDR3 sequence is 15 residues long. CDR3 sequence: CASSVDSGRGETQYF. As DNA, the CDR3 is TGTGCCAGCAGCGTAGATTCAGGAAGGGGAGAGACCCAGTACTTC. Full variable domain (rest looked up from reference TRBV9 and TRBJ2-5): DSGVTQTPKHLITATGQRVTLRCSPRSGDLSVYWYQQSLDQGLQFLIQYYNGEERAKGNILERFSAQQFPDLHSELNLSSLELGDSALYFCASSVDSGRGETQYFGPGTRLLVL.

In its sample, this clone was seen a few times. For the CDR3, the DNA is TGTGCCAGCAGGAGCCACAGGGAAAATTCACCCCTCCACTTT. Amino acids: CASRSHRENSPLHF. The rearrangement joins TRBV6-1 to TRBJ1-6, with D possibly being TRBD1 (6 bases). The V gene lost 6 bases and the J gene lost 7 bases, with 13 bases spanning the gap. Germline CDR1 MNHNS, CDR2 SASEGT. The CDR3 length is 14 residues.

This chain links TRBV10-3 with TRBJ2-3; no reliable D call. V was cut by 10 bases and J by 0 bases, with 5 bases left in between. This CDR3 region has 11 residues. Looked up from germline, CDR1 is ENHRY and CDR2 is SYGVKD. The CDR3 protein is CATGSTDTQYF. CDR3 nucleotides: TGTGCCACCGGGAGCACAGATACGCAGTATTTT.

This chain connects TRBV11-3 to TRBJ2-1; D gene ambiguous. Germline CDR1 reads SGHNT; CDR2 reads YENEEA. The germline V and J ends were trimmed by 3 bases and 7 bases, with 7 bases remaining between them. CDR3 size: 12 residues. CDR3 in amino acids: CASSFTGNEQFF. In DNA form, the CDR3 reads TGTGCCAGCAGCTTTACCGGTAATGAGCAGTTCTTC. Full variable domain (outside the CDR3, taken from reference TRBV11-3 and TRBJ2-1): EAGVVQSPRYKIIEKKQPVAFWCNPISGHNTLYWYLQNLGQGPELLIRYENEEAVDDSQLPKDRFSAERLKGVDSTLKIQPAELGDSAVYLCASSFTGNEQFFGPGTRLTVL.

V gene TRBV27 combines with J gene TRBJ2-7; 8 nucleotides match TRBD1. CDR1 is MNHEY, CDR2 SMNVEV, per germline (reference sequence). This CDR3 region has 15 residues. Germline trimming cut 4 bases from V and 0 bases from J; bases unmatched to any gene: 5. The CDR3 loop reads CASSYQGAYSYEQYF. CDR3 DNA sequence: TGTGCCAGCAGTTACCAGGGGGCCTACTCCTACGAGCAGTACTTC.

V and J are TRBV7-6 and TRBJ2-7, with D hard to call. The V end lost 5 bases, the J end lost 0 bases, and 14 bases lay between the germline ends. The CDR3 runs to 15 residues. Looked up from germline, CDR1 is SGHVS and CDR2 is FNYEAQ. CDR3 nucleotides: TGTGCCAGCAGCGTTACAGACGACCGCTCCTACGAGCAGTACTTC. Its translation: CASSVTDDRSYEQYF.

A few counts support this clone. The chain couples TRBV2 to TRBJ2-2, with TRBD1 identical over 9 bases. The CDR3 length is 15 residues. Germline-derived CDR1 and CDR2 are SNHLY and FYNNEI. V was pared by 3 bases and J by 7 bases, with 6 bases of the junction left unmatched. The CDR3, as DNA: TGTGCCAGCAGTGATGGGACAGGGCTAAACGGGGAGCTGTTTTTT. It codes for CASSDGTGLNGELFF.

This clone was found a few times. This chain links TRBV6-4 with TRBJ2-1, with TRBD2 identical over 10 bases. The CDR3 runs 15 residues. CDR1 and CDR2 from the germline V gene are MRHNA and SNTAGT. After removal of 3 bases from V and 7 bases from J, the junction contained 6 bases not matched to a gene. CDR3 protein: CASSEERGGFNEQFF. The CDR3 DNA is TGTGCCAGCAGTGAAGAGCGGGGGGGCTTTAATGAGCAGTTCTTC.

This clone was picked up a small number of times. V is TRBV2 and J is TRBJ1-6; weak D call: TRBD1 (5 bases). The CDR3 covers 15 residues. Per germline, CDR1 SNHLY and CDR2 FYNNEI. V dropped 6 bases and J dropped 5 bases, with 14 bases sitting between them. CDR3 DNA sequence: TGTGCCAGCAGCCCGACAGTGACCAATAATTCACCCCTCCACTTT. Amino acid sequence: CASSPTVTNNSPLHF.

This clone was seen a handful of times. This chain uses TRBV2 with TRBJ2-7, with D uncertain. Germline lookup yields CDR1 SNHLY and CDR2 FYNNEI. The CDR3 is made up of 13 amino acids. Trimming left V 3 bases short and J 1 base short, with 7 bases between. The chain's CDR3 is CASSEAVSYEQYF. CDR3 in DNA: TGTGCCAGCAGTGAGGCGGTTTCCTACGAGCAGTACTTC.

A remark on this clone: The sample holds other DNA sequences that translate to the same CDR3. The chain joins TRBV7-2 to TRBJ1-1, with 7 nucleotides matching TRBD1. The V gene end was trimmed by 5 bases and the J gene end by 1 base; junction bases not matched to a gene: 4. Germline assignment: CDR1 SGHTA and CDR2 FQGNSA. The CDR3 spans 14 residues. DNA of the CDR3: TGTGCCAGCAGCCCAGGGGGTTGGAACACTGAAGCTTTCTTT. It encodes CASSPGGWNTEAFF.

This CDR3 is CATSRFKTGVNTEAFF. CDR3 nucleotide sequence: TGTGCCACCAGCAGATTTAAGACAGGGGTGAACACTGAAGCTTTCTTT. This rearrangement joins TRBV15 to TRBJ1-1, with 8 bases identical to TRBD1. J was trimmed by 0 bases and V by 2 bases; bases with no gene match: 5. The CDR3 sequence is 16 residues long. CDR1 is LNHNV, CDR2 YYDKDF, per germline (reference sequence).

This clone was seen more than once but under ten times. V gene TRBV29-1 combines with J gene TRBJ1-1; 7 bases map to TRBD1. Trimming took 6 bases from V and 8 from J; bases not matched to a gene: 12. This CDR3 has 13 amino acids. Germline CDR1 and CDR2: SQVTM and ANQGSEA. CDR3 nucleotides: TGCAGCGTGGCCCCTACAGGGGCCACCGAAGCTTTCTTT. Protein sequence: CSVAPTGATEAFF.

The J gene is TRBJ1-2, the V gene TRBV7-9; D is unresolved. Germline V CDR1 and CDR2: SEHNR, FQNEAQ (reference sequence). Deletions cut 3 bases from V and 0 bases from J, with 11 bases between. This CDR3 has 15 amino acids. The CDR3 loop reads CASSLEGLANYGYTF. The DNA of the CDR3 is TGTGCCAGCAGCTTGGAGGGCTTAGCTAACTATGGCTACACCTTC.

CDR3 loop: CAIGTGSRTGNEKLFF. CDR3 DNA: TGTGCCATTGGGACAGGGTCTAGGACTGGTAATGAAAAACTGTTTTTT. The V gene is TRBV10-3, the J gene TRBJ1-4, with TRBD1 matching over 9 bases. V dropped 9 bases and J dropped 4; count of bases not matched to a gene: 12. Germline V gene lookup returns CDR1 ENHRY and CDR2 SYGVKD. This CDR3 contains 16 residues.

Only a few counts were recorded for this clone. This chain connects TRBV2 to TRBJ2-2, with TRBD2 matching 8 bases. Germline CDR1 and CDR2: SNHLY and FYNNEI. Trimming at V came to 6 bases and at J to 2 bases, leaving 2 bases not matched to a gene. The CDR3 has 14 residues. The chain's CDR3 is CASRAGGNTGELFF. In nucleotides, the CDR3 is TGTGCCAGCAGGGCGGGGGGAAACACCGGGGAGCTGTTTTTT.

This chain joins TRBV30 and TRBJ1-1, with D maybe TRBD1 (6 bases). The V end was cut by 6 bases, the J end by 2 bases, with 19 bases between. Germline V CDR1 and CDR2: GTSNPN, SVGIG (reference sequence). The CDR3 is 15 residues long. CDR3 sequence: CACRKGRGVNTEAFF. The CDR3 region has the DNA TGTGCCTGCCGGAAGGGGAGGGGGGTCAACACTGAAGCTTTCTTT.